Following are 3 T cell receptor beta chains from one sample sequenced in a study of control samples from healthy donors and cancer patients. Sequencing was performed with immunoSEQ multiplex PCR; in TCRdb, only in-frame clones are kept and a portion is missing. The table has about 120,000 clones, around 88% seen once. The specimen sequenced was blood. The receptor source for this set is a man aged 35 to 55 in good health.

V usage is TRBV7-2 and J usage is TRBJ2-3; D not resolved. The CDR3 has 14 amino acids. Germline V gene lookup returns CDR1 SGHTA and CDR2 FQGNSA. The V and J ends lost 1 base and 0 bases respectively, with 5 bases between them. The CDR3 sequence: CASSLGTSTDTQYF. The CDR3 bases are TGTGCCAGCAGCTTAGGAACCAGCACAGATACGCAGTATTTT. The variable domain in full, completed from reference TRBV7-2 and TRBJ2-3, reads GAGVSQSPSNKVTEKGKDVELRCDPISGHTALYWYRQSLGQGLEFLIYFQGNSAPDKSGLPSDRFSAERTGGSVSTLTIQRTQQEDSAVYLCASSLGTSTDTQYFGPGTRLTVL.

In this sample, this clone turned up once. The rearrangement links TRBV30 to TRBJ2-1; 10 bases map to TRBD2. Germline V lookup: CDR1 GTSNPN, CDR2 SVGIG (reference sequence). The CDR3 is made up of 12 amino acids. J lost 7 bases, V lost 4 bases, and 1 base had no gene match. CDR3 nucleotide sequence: TGTGCCTGGACTAGCGGGGGAAATGAGCAGTTCTTC. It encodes CAWTSGGNEQFF.

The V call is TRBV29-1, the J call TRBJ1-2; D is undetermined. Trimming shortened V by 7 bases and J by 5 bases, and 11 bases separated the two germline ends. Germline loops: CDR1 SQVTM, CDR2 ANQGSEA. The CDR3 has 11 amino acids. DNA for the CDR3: TGCAGCGCTAGAATTGAGTATGGCTACACCTTC. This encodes CSARIEYGYTF. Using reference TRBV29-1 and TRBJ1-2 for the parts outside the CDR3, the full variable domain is SAVISQKPSRDICQRGTSLTIQCQVDSQVTMMFWYRQQPGQSLTLIATANQGSEATYESGFVIDKFPISRPNLTFSTLTVSNMSPEDSSIYLCSARIEYGYTFGSGTRLTVV.